Here is one TCR beta chain with its context. Its matching antigen is unknown. The germline V and J ends were trimmed by 3 bases and 1 base, with 12 bases remaining between them. The CDR3 extends over 16 amino acids. Germline-derived CDR1 and CDR2 are KGHSH and LQKENI. This PCR relied on a set of 60 Vbeta primers and 13 Jbeta primers. TCRdb's copy holds only in-frame clones and misses some; the assay was immunoSEQ multiplex PCR. The table includes 50,000 to 65,000 clones, under 80% detected once. The entry originates in a study of cytomegalovirus exposure and HLA in healthy donors. Study-wide points: Near-uniform donor sequencing depth was presumed by presence/absence analyses. A later analysis found most CMV-associated TCR beta chains apparently HLA-restricted. In a later analysis, donors in an Asian-associated ancestry cluster reportedly had fewer N-insertions in productive TCRs than the cohort mean.

Nominally healthy donors provided the samples, though records likely missed some immune exposures. The sequence came from a woman younger than 45 in good health and CMV-seronegative. This sequence joins TRBV18 and TRBJ2-2, with D possibly being TRBD1 (6 bases). The sample consisted of PBMCs. The CDR3 coding sequence is TGTGCCAGCTCACCCCCCGGGACACTGAACACCGGGGAGCTGTTTTTT. Translation gives CASSPPGTLNTGELFF.